This TCR beta chain was captured in a study of blood T cell dynamics during melanoma immunotherapy. This table comes from immunoSEQ multiplex PCR, and its TCRdb copy is limited to in-frame clones, with some not included. The profile shows some 20,000 clones, nearly 90% of them singletons. The V end lost 6 bases, the J end lost 0 bases, and 12 bases lay between the germline ends. Looked up from germline, CDR1 is SNHLY and CDR2 is FYNNEI. The CDR3 extends over 16 amino acids. Time point denoted: week 3, after first cycle of checkpoint inhibitor. Response was assessed by RECIST 1.1 at 12 weeks, except a couple of rapid progressors. Prior systemic cancer therapy, immunosuppressant use and other active malignancies excluded patients.

The V gene is TRBV2, the J gene TRBJ2-6, with D perhaps matching TRBD1 (5 bases). The sequence came from a human donor with melanoma. The specimen comprised blood, sampled from a patient treated with checkpoint blockade. CDR3 amino acids: CASRGPVYSGANVLTF. The CDR3 DNA sequence: TGTGCCAGCAGGGGGCCAGTGTACTCTGGGGCCAACGTCCTGACTTTC.